Shown below are 3 T cell receptor beta chains from a single sample sequenced in a study of beta chain features in type 1 diabetes. General study results and limits: Among all four CD4+ subsets, Type 1 diabetes patients had TCRB CDR3s that were moderately but significantly shorter.

These receptors' antigens are unknown. Reverse transcription of all isolated RNA meant that expressed TCRB transcripts were sequenced. Clones were sequenced by immunoSEQ multiplex PCR, and TCRdb holds only the in-frame ones, with some missing. The data contain hundreds of thousands of clones, over 11% of them singletons. Sequenced: naive CD4+ T cells from blood. The receptors come from a young man with type 1 diabetes.

This clone was detected only a few times. The rearrangement joins TRBV7-9 to TRBJ2-5; no clear D. CDR1 and CDR2 (germline): SEHNR, FQNEAQ (reference sequence). This CDR3 has 12 amino acids. V was clipped by 6 bases and J by 5 bases, with 10 bases between them. The CDR3 region is CASSHTVETQYF. In DNA form, the CDR3 reads TGTGCCAGCAGTCATACAGTGGAGACCCAGTACTTC.

This clone has a handful of counts. The V and J genes are TRBV7-9 and TRBJ2-7, with TRBD1 matching over 9 bases. Germline V gene data show CDR1 as SEHNR and CDR2 as FQNEAQ (reference sequence). Losses at the gene ends were 7 bases for V and 1 base for J; bases not matched to a gene: 8. CDR3 length: 15 residues. CDR3 sequence (DNA): TGTGCCAGCATTAGGGGACAGGGATTATCCTACGAGCAGTACTTC. Its translation is CASIRGQGLSYEQYF.

CDR3 protein: CASSAAGETQYF. Here the CDR3 DNA reads TGTGCCAGCAGCGCGGCGGGGGAGACCCAGTACTTC. The rearrangement uses TRBV11-2 and TRBJ2-5, with D tentatively TRBD2 (6 bases). V gave up 5 bases and J gave up 5 bases, with 9 bases separating them. The CDR3 has 12 amino acids. CDR1 and CDR2 from the germline V gene are SGHAT and FQNNGV.